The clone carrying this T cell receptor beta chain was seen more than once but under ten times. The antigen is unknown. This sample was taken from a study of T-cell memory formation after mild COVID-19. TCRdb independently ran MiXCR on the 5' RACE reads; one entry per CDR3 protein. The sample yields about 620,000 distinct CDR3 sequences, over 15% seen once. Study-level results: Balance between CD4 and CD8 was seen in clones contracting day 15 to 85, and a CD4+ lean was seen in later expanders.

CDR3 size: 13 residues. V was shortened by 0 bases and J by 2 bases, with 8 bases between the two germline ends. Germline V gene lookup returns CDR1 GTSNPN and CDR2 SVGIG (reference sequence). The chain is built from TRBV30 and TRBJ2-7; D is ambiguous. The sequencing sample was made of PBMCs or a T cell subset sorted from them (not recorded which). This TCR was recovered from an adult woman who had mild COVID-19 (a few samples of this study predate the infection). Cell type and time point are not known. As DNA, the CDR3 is TGTGCCTGGAGTGTCGCCAGCGCCTACGAGCAGTACTTC. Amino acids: CAWSVASAYEQYF.